This paragraph covers one T cell receptor beta chain sequence. The sample belongs to a study of blood T cell repertoires in COVID-19. The CDR3 covers 17 residues. V shed 3 bases and J shed 0 bases, with 15 bases lying between them. Germline values: CDR1 MDHEN, CDR2 SYDVKM. The data were produced by immunoSEQ multiplex PCR, yet TCRdb's version contains in-frame clones alone and is incomplete. Here the sample spans approximately 280,000 clones, approximately 81% being singletons. Researchers sorted participants into cohorts using their self-reported clinical history. Among Cohort 3 donors, those recovered had two negative PCRs, clearance, or symptom resolution.

This chain connects TRBV28 to TRBJ1-5; D not resolved. The source is a woman in her 50s who had recovered from COVID-19. Sequenced material: PBMCs or T cells enriched from blood (not recorded which). Here the CDR3 DNA reads TGTGCCAGCAGTTTGCCCAAGGACTGGTATAGCAATCAGCCCCAGCATTTT. Its protein product is CASSLPKDWYSNQPQHF.